Here is one T cell receptor beta chain with its context. The antigen is unknown. The data were taken from a study of T cells expressing NK-cell markers. For the study at large: Beta-chain profiling covered CD3+CD56+NKG2C+, CD3+CD56+NKG2C- and CD3+CD56-NKG2C+ sorted subsets.

Germline V CDR1 and CDR2: SGHTA, FQGNSA. CDR3 length: 14 amino acids. TCRdb reprocessed the 5' RACE reads and reports one entry per CDR3 protein, with no DNA. The listing contains about 260,000 distinct CDR3 sequences. Study-wide findings and caveats: More than 5 donors showed dominant NKG2C+ clonotypes comprising about 1.0-8% of their CD8+ T cells.

The rearrangement joins TRBV7-2 to TRBJ2-7; TCRdb proposes TRBD1, but this gene call is untestable without DNA. Sequences were obtained from blood T cells: a sorted CD56 or NKG2C T cell subset, CD4+ or CD8+ T cells, or bulk PBMC T cells (not recorded which). The sequence came from a woman aged 18-69 years in good health. This CDR3 is CASSYRGRLYEQYF.